This T cell receptor beta chain was sequenced in a study of blood T cell repertoires in COVID-19 (dated by TCRdb to the early 2020s). As for the study more broadly: Collaborator samples came from the United States, Italy and Spain and covered acute and convalescent phases of COVID-19. The material from the prospective study consisted of cDNA or gDNA derived from T cells, B-cell-depleted T cells, or PBMCs. The samples were drawn from the first 160 participants of the ongoing ImmuneRACE study and from 950 to 1,500 subjects provided by 6 global collaborators. HLA class I and class II types, where available, came from metadata supplied by the sample provider rather than from assay-based typing. A de-identified subject ID, COVID-19 status, age in years and sex were almost always included in the sample metadata. Subjects who had been exposed to COVID-19, were actively infected with it, or had recovered from it provided the deeply sampled blood TCRbeta repertoires that made up the dataset. A freely available public database, intended as a resource for researchers studying the immune response to SARS-CoV-2, is where the repertoires were released. The investigation overall reported the following: Clinical and demographic metadata were provided uncurated, with the amount varying by source and participant.

TCRbeta CDR3 regions were amplified from genomic DNA using the immunoSEQ Assay, a bias-controlled multiplex PCR. For the original study's pipeline: Within the assay, amplification of reference gene primers was used to estimate how many nucleated cells each sample contained. Sequence reads were collapsed and filtered to measure the absolute abundance of every unique TCRbeta CDR3 rearrangement. For each sample, productive Simpson clonality was calculated by taking the square root of Simpson's diversity index across productive rearrangements. TCRdb re-hosts the immuneACCESS table, in-frame sequences only. Its copies lack some clones; in the studies checked, an unresolved V gene accounts for under half of them, and the cause for the rest is not known. The DNA gave D and trimming, while V, J and clone size come from that table. Here the sample has over 75,000 clones; roughly 82% occur a single time. The ten top clones hold approximately 1.2% of the sample.

Notes on this clone: Its antigen target is currently unknown. One base away there is no much larger clone; base qualities are not given.

The V and J ends are trimmed by 8 bases and 0 bases, leaving 7 bases between them. The CDR3 has 12 amino acids, counting the end cysteine and phenylalanine. The CDR3 DNA has 36 bases and is translated from base 1. Sequences WSHSY (CDR1) and SAAADI (CDR2) are obtained from the germline V gene. The collaborating institutions used their own protocols to collect whole blood in K2EDTA tubes. For TCRbeta analysis, collaborators shipped samples in one of three forms: frozen whole blood, isolated PBMCs, or DNA extracted from either of those sample types. The sample was peripheral blood. The chain employs TRBV10-2 and TRBJ1-1; no confident D gene assignment can be made. The sequence derives from a woman older than 75 with acute or convalescent COVID-19. The nucleotide sequence is given as TGCGCCAGCGGCATACTGAACACTGAAGCTTTCTTT. It is translated as CASGILNTEAFF.